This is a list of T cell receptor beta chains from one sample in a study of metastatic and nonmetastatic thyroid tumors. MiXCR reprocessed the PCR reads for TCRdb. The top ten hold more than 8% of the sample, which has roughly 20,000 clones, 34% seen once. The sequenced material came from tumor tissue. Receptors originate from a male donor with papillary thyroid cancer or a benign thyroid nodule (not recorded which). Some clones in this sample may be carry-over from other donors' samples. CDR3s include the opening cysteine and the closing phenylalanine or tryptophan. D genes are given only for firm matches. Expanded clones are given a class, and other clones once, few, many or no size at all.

CDR3: CASSPPSTPSGNTIYF
DNA: TGTGCCAGCTCACCACCCTCTACCCCATCTGGAAACACCATATATTTT
J: TRBJ1-3
size: medium-sized
V: TRBV18
D: NA

CDR3: CASSRHSDRGYEQYF
DNA: TGTGCCAGCAGCCGCCACTCGGACAGGGGATACGAGCAGTACTTC
J: TRBJ2-7
size: NA
V: TRBV7-2
D: TRBD1

CDR3: CASSQGQGLDTEAFF
DNA: TGCGCCAGCAGCCAAGGGCAGGGGCTGGACACTGAAGCTTTCTTT
J: TRBJ1-1
size: medium-sized
V: TRBV4-1
D: NA

CDR3: CASSPRSAVHEQYF
DNA: TGTGCCAGCAGCCCCCGGTCGGCAGTCCACGAGCAGTACTTC
J: TRBJ2-7
size: NA
V: TRBV7-9
D: NA

CDR3: CASSLTRGRANEKLFF
DNA: TGTGCCAGCAGCTTAACCCGGGGTCGGGCTAATGAAAAACTGTTTTTT
J: TRBJ1-4
size: NA
V: TRBV7-2
D: NA

CDR3: CASTGGTDNEKLFF
DNA: TGTGCCAGCACCGGGGGGACGGATAATGAAAAACTGTTTTTT
J: TRBJ1-4
size: NA
V: TRBV28
D: NA

CDR3: CASTTGDGFYEQYF
DNA: TGTGCCAGCACCACAGGGGACGGGTTCTACGAGCAGTACTTC
J: TRBJ2-7
size: NA
V: TRBV2
D: TRBD1

CDR3: CRSSLVYEQYF
DNA: TGTCGGAGCAGCTTAGTCTACGAGCAGTACTTC
J: TRBJ2-7
size: NA
V: TRBV7-8
D: NA

CDR3: CASRQVTGSHEQYF
DNA: TGCGCCAGCAGACAAGTCACAGGGTCTCACGAGCAGTACTTC
J: TRBJ2-7
size: once
V: TRBV4-1
D: NA

CDR3: CASSGDRVVNYGYTF
DNA: TGTGCCAGCAGCGGGGACAGGGTGGTGAACTATGGCTACACCTTC
J: TRBJ1-2
size: medium-sized
V: TRBV5-6
D: TRBD1

CDR3: CASIGTASGNTIYF
DNA: TGTGCCAGCATCGGGACAGCCTCTGGAAACACCATATATTTT
J: TRBJ1-3
size: NA
V: TRBV6-2/TRBV6-3
D: TRBD1

CDR3: CASSQPGTGELGEQYF
DNA: TGCGCCAGCAGCCAACCCGGGACAGGGGAACTCGGCGAGCAGTACTTC
J: TRBJ2-7
size: NA
V: TRBV4-1
D: TRBD1

CDR3: CASSVVSEDEQFF
DNA: TGTGCCAGCAGTGTAGTTAGCGAGGATGAGCAGTTCTTC
J: TRBJ2-1
size: many
V: TRBV6-1
D: NA

CDR3: CASSTWILVNEQFF
DNA: TGTGCCAGTAGTACTTGGATTCTCGTCAATGAGCAGTTCTTC
J: TRBJ2-1
size: NA
V: TRBV19
D: NA

CDR3: CASISPDRYLAFF
DNA: TGTGCCAGCATCTCCCCGGACAGGTACCTTGCTTTCTTT
J: TRBJ1-1
size: NA
V: TRBV11-2
D: TRBD1

CDR3: CATSYPSGLNEQYF
DNA: TGTGCCACCAGTTACCCTTCAGGGTTGAACGAGCAGTACTTC
J: TRBJ2-7
size: few
V: TRBV24-1
D: NA

CDR3: CASIFTGNQPQHF
DNA: TGTGCCAGCATATTTACGGGGAATCAGCCCCAGCATTTT
J: TRBJ1-5
size: NA
V: TRBV28
D: NA

CDR3: CASSLESSSYNEQFF
DNA: TGCGCCAGCAGCTTGGAGAGTAGCTCCTACAATGAGCAGTTCTTC
J: TRBJ2-1
size: NA
V: TRBV5-1
D: NA

CDR3: CASSLTSSASPLHF
DNA: TGTGCCAGCAGCTTAACCTCGTCTGCCTCACCCCTCCACTTT
J: TRBJ1-6
size: once
V: TRBV11-3
D: NA

CDR3: CASSLGASPLHF
DNA: TGCGCCAGCAGCTTGGGGGCGTCACCCCTCCACTTT
J: TRBJ1-6
size: NA
V: TRBV5-1
D: NA

CDR3: CASSAHGHTGELFF
DNA: TGTGCCAGCAGTGCCCATGGGCACACCGGGGAGCTGTTTTTT
J: TRBJ2-2
size: NA
V: TRBV6-1
D: NA

CDR3: CASSDAGPNTEAFF
DNA: TGCGCCAGCAGTGATGCGGGACCGAACACTGAAGCTTTCTTT
J: TRBJ1-1
size: many
V: TRBV10-2
D: NA